Listed below are T cell receptor beta chains from one sample, sequenced in a study of blood T cell repertoires in COVID-19. Data came from immunoSEQ multiplex PCR; TCRdb stores just in-frame clones and leaves some out. The data show around 320,000 clones, nearly 90% seen once. Sequenced input: PBMCs or T cells enriched from blood (not recorded which). The receptor source for this set is a woman younger than 30 with acute COVID-19. Both conserved end residues are part of each CDR3.

V	CDR3
TRBV7-9	CASSLGGQGRFNSPLHF
TRBV9	CASSPREKGYNEQFF
TRBV5-1	CASSQTERERVGNEQYF
TRBV11-3	CASSTGQGLPYEQYF
TRBV9	CASSITGAWSTEAFF
TRBV20-1	CSASKSSGATEAFF
TRBV27	CASSTPGQGRNSPLHF
TRBV5-1	CASSPAGGFNQPQHF
TRBV11-3	CASSPWTGPGNEQFF
TRBV28	CASSPGTSGLAKNIQYF
TRBV7-3	CASSFSGGRGPDTQYF
TRBV28	CASCTTSRGSNTF
TRBV3-1/TRBV3-2	CASSPLEGTQYF
TRBV30	CAWSVRLSYEQYF
TRBV5-1	CASSLGAGVNTEAFF
TRBV7-3	CASSLGAPGQGVKETQYF
TRBV5-1	CASLRTVGANVLTF
TRBV7-9	CASSFWGQEADREQFF
TRBV19	CATSGTGGSYEQYF
TRBV28	CASSFRTEAFF
TRBV2	CASNQQGQGGEKLFF
TRBV10-3	CAIGQSPQGADQPQHF
TRBV9	CASSSRPTGGAQNTEAFF
TRBV28	CASSFDRGPSHGYTF
TRBV28	CASRSGQINYGYTF
TRBV29-1	CSVEDYSGNTIYF
TRBV5-6	CASSLEMSGRHHEQYF
TRBV27	CASSSTGGMNEQYF
TRBV21-1	CASSKDLGQDSGNTIYF
TRBV11-1	CASSLWGGRTEAFF
TRBV7-2	CASSPYRTNYGYTF
TRBV27	CASSLSTGGGRPQHF
TRBV7-9	CASSLRHNEKLFF
TRBV5-1	CASSPQVEETQYF
TRBV5-4	CASSPGGSGNTIYF
TRBV7-2	CASSLVTGGLNTEAFF
TRBV5-5	CASSADPGTGYSAEAFF